This T cell receptor beta chain comes out of a study of OX40 agonist ivuxolimab in advanced cancers. Concerning the study at large: The costimulatory receptor OX40 (CD134) was targeted by ivuxolimab, a fully human IgG2 agonistic monoclonal antibody. Intravenous ivuxolimab was administered to patients every 2 weeks at six dose levels: 0.01, 0.1, 0.3, 1.5, 3 and 10 mg/kg. Of the approximately 50 dose-escalation patients, hepatocellular carcinoma was present in around 20, melanoma in roughly 15, renal cell carcinoma in 9 and head and neck cancer in 9. A male proportion of around 80% and a mean age of 60 years, ranging from about 23 to 79, were recorded for the dose-escalation cohort. Patients were allowed to have had prior anti-PD-1, anti-PD-L1 or anti-CTLA-4 therapy, and about 40% of the dose-escalation patients had been treated with checkpoint inhibitors. Partial responses occurred in three dose-escalation patients: two with cutaneous melanoma and one with hepatocellular carcinoma. Peripheral TCRbeta sequencing was intended to test whether TCR sequence diversity was altered and clonal T-cell expansion was caused by ivuxolimab. The paper reports the monotherapy dose-escalation portion (N = 52 patients) of the phase I ivuxolimab trial.

Study-wide conclusions, independent of this receptor: At doses from 0.1 to 3.0 mg/kg, clonal expansion was seen in both CD4+ and CD8+ blood T cells between baseline and week 6. After ivuxolimab, more expanded clones were found on average in CD8+ T cells than in CD4+ T cells. Low levels of normalized T-cell clonal expansion were also seen in some patients who did not respond. The antigen specificity of the clonally expanded peripheral T cells was not determined. Partial responders in the 0.1-3.0 mg/kg groups had among the lowest normalized peripheral clonal expansion, especially among CD8+ T cells.

The trial excluded patients who had a history of autoimmune disease or were on systemic immunosuppression. Peripheral blood for TCR sequencing was collected from all dose cohorts at baseline, on cycle 4 day 1, and on cycle 7 day 1. The samples were taken from a phase I, first-in-human, multicenter, open-label dose-escalation trial of ivuxolimab. Adults with locally advanced or metastatic head and neck squamous cell, hepatocellular, melanoma or renal cell carcinoma were enrolled in the trial. Before TCR sequencing, CD4+ and CD8+ T cells were separately sorted from peripheral blood. This clone is categorized as medium-sized (0.01 to 0.1%). What this receptor recognizes is not known. Base qualities are missing; no much larger clone stands one base away. The germline V gene yields SNHLY for CDR1 and FYNNEI for CDR2. Trimming takes 6 bases from V and 3 bases from J, and the germline ends sit 12 bases apart. The CDR3, from cysteine to phenylalanine, totals 14 residues. Left in the record is the CDR3 DNA by itself, 42 bases read in frame from the first base.

Genomic DNA was isolated from the sorted cells so that the TCRbeta CDR3 region could be sequenced. The immunoSEQ Assay was used for sequencing of TCRbeta CDR3 regions. In TCRdb, the immuneACCESS table is reduced to in-frame sequences with V and J assigned. These tables do not hold every clone; where another copy was compared, an unresolved V gene accounts for under half, and the others remain unexplained. The sample records tens of thousands of clones, 88% of which are singletons. Of the sample, 8.5% to 14% falls within the top ten clones. The starting material was CD4+ or CD8+ T cells sorted from blood, obtained in a trial of the OX40 agonist ivuxolimab. This sequence was found in an adult with an advanced solid tumor such as melanoma, head and neck, liver or kidney cancer. Rearrangement joined TRBV2 to TRBJ2-1; TRBD2 is possibly the D segment (6 matching bases). The DNA reads as follows: TGTGCCAGCAGCGGACTAACAGACTACAATGAGCAGTTCTTC. This encodes CASSGLTDYNEQFF.